The clone carrying this T cell receptor (beta chain) was counted at least ten times. Its antigen is not known. This entry belongs to a study of beta chain features in type 1 diabetes. Study information: The study examined around 99,000,000 sorted cells across all samples. Findings and limits, study-wide: Naive, central memory and regulatory TCRB repertoires appeared more similar among patients than healthy donors. TCRB rearrangement may or may not be influenced by HLA type; here this remained unresolved. Possibly, sequencing cDNA over-represented cells that had high TCR expression levels.

The CDR3 extends over 15 amino acids. CDR1 is SGHTA, CDR2 FQGNSA, per germline. Trimming cost V 1 base and J 2 bases, with 10 bases left between them. Expressed TCRB transcripts were sequenced, since all the RNA that had been isolated was reverse transcribed. Here immunoSEQ multiplex PCR was the method, and the copy in TCRdb shows in-frame clones only, minus some. The profile covers under 300,000 clones, with about 26% appearing a single time and 3.5% to 4% taken by the ten largest. The receptor comes from a man younger than 45 in good health. The chain links TRBV7-2 to TRBJ2-3; D unclear. Sequencing was carried out using central memory CD4+ T cells from blood. CDR3 sequence (DNA): TGTGCCAGCAGCTTAGTGTCCCCGGCCACAGATACGCAGTATTTT. Its translation is CASSLVSPATDTQYF.